This T cell receptor beta chain was sequenced during a study of blood T cell repertoires in COVID-19. Study context: The samples span acute and convalescent COVID-19 from the United States, Italy and Spain. The cDNA or gDNA used as material had been derived from T cells, B-cell-depleted T cells, or PBMCs.

The CDR3 covers 16 residues. V lost 0 bases, J lost 5 bases, and 17 bases lay in between. Germline assignment: CDR1 SGHRS and CDR2 YFSETQ. Original processing methods: Amplification with reference gene primers provided the estimates of nucleated cell counts. The table came from immunoSEQ multiplex PCR; TCRdb's copy has only in-frame clones and leaves some out. V and J calls and clone size are given by that table; D and trimming were obtained from the DNA. The sample consists of 350,000 to 450,000 clones, around 84% of them appearing once. The clonotype originates from a human donor in a cohort sampled during active COVID-19. V and J are TRBV5-1 and TRBJ2-5; a weak D match, TRBD2 (6 bases). What was sequenced was peripheral blood. The CDR3 sequence is CASSLGSADAGETQYF. CDR3 coding DNA: TGCGCCAGCAGCTTGGGATCGGCGGACGCGGGGGAGACCCAGTACTTC.